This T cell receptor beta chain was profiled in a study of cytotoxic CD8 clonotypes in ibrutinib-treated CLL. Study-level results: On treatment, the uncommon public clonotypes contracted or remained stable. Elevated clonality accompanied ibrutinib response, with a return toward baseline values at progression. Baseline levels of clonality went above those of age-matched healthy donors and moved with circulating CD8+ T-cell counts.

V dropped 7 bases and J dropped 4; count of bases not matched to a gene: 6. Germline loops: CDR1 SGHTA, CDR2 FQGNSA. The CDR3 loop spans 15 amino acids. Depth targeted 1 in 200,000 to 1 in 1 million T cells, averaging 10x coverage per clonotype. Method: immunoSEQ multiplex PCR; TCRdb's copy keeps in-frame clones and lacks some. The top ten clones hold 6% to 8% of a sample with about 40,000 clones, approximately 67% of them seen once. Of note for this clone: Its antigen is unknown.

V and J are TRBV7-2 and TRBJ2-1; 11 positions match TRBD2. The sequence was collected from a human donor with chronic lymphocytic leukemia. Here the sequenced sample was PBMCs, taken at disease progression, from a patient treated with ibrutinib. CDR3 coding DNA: TGTGCCAGCAAGACTAGCGGGGAATTTTACAATGAGCAGTTCTTC. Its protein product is CASKTSGEFYNEQFF.